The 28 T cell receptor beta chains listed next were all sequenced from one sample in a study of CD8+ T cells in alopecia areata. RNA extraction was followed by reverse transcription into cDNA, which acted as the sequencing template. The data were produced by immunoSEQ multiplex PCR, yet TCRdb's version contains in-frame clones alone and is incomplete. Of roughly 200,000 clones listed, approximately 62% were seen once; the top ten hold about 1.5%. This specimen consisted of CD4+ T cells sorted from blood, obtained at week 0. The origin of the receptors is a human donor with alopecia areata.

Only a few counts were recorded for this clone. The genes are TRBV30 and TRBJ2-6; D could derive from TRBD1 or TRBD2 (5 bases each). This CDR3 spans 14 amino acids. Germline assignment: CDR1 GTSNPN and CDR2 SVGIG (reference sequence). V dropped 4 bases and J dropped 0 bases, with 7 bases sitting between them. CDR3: CAWTGSSGANVLTF. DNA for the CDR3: TGTGCCTGGACAGGGAGCTCTGGGGCCAACGTCCTGACTTTC. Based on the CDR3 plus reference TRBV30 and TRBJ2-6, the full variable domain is SQTIHQWPATLVQPVGSPLSLECTVEGTSNPNLYWYRQAAGRGLQLLFYSVGIGQISSEVPQNLSASRPQDRQFILSSKKLLLSDSGFYLCAWTGSSGANVLTFGAGSRLTVL.

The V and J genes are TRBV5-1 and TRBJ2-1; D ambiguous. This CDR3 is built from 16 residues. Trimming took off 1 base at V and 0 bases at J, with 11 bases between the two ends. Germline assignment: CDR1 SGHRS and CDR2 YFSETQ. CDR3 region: CASSLSWGTSYNEQFF. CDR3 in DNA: TGCGCCAGCAGCTTGTCTTGGGGAACCTCCTACAATGAGCAGTTCTTC.

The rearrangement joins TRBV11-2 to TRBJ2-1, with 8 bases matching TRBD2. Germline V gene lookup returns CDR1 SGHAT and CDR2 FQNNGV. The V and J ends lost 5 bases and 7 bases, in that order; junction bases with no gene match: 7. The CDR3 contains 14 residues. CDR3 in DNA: TGTGCCAGCAGCACCGGGGGGGCCCGGAATGAGCAGTTCTTC. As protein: CASSTGGARNEQFF.

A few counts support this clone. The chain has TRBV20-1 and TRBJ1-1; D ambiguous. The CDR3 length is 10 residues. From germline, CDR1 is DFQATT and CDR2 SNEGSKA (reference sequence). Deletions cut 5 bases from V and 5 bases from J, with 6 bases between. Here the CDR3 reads CSAWMTEAFF. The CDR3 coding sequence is TGCAGTGCTTGGATGACTGAAGCTTTCTTT.

The CDR3 nucleotides are TGTGCCAGCAGTGAAAACACCCCAGGGAACACCATATATTTT. Encoded protein: CASSENTPGNTIYF. The chain carries TRBV25-1 and TRBJ1-3, with D possibly TRBD1 on 5 matching bases. Per germline, CDR1 MGHDK and CDR2 SYGVNS. The CDR3 spans 14 residues. V lost 2 bases and J lost 7, with 12 bases in between. The entire variable domain, with the rest obtained from reference TRBV25-1 and TRBJ1-3, is as follows: EADIYQTPRYLVIGTGKKITLECSQTMGHDKMYWYQQDPGMELHLIHYSYGVNSTEKGDLSSESTVSRIRTEHFPLTLESARPSHTSQYLCASSENTPGNTIYFGEGSWLTVV.

CDR3: CAWGMTGVEKLFF. CDR3 nucleotide sequence: TGTGCCTGGGGAATGACAGGGGTGGAAAAACTGTTTTTT. The chain carries TRBV30 and TRBJ1-4, with 8 positions matching TRBD1. After removal of 5 bases from V and 8 bases from J, the junction contained 7 bases not matched to a gene. The CDR3 has 13 residues. Germline CDR1 is GTSNPN and CDR2 is SVGIG (reference sequence). Supplemented by reference TRBV30 and TRBJ1-4, the full variable domain reads SQTIHQWPATLVQPVGSPLSLECTVEGTSNPNLYWYRQAAGRGLQLLFYSVGIGQISSEVPQNLSASRPQDRQFILSSKKLLLSDSGFYLCAWGMTGVEKLFFGSGTQLSVL.

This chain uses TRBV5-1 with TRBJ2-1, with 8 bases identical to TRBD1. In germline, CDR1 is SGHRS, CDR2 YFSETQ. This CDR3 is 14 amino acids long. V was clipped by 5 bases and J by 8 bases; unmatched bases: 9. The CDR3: CASSWQGAVDEQFF. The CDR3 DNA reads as TGCGCCAGCAGTTGGCAGGGGGCAGTGGATGAGCAGTTCTTC.

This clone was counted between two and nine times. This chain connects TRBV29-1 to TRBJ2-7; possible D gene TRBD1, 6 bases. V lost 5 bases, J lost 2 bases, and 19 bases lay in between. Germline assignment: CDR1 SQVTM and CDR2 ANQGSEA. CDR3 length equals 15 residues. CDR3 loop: CSVFGVTGDPYEQYF. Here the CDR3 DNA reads TGCAGCGTTTTCGGTGTGACAGGAGACCCCTACGAGCAGTACTTC.

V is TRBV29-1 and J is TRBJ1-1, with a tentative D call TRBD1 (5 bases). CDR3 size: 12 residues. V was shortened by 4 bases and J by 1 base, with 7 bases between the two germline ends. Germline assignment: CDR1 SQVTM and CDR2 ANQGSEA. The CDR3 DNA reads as TGCAGCGTTGTAGGGGCGAACACTGAAGCTTTCTTT. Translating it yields CSVVGANTEAFF.

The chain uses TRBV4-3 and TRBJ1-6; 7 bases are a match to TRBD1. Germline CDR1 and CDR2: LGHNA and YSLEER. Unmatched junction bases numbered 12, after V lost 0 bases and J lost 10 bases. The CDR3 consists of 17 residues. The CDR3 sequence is CASSQDVQTGSYSPLHF. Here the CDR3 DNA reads TGCGCCAGCAGCCAAGACGTACAGACAGGGAGCTACTCACCCCTCCACTTT.

The CDR3 here is CSGGTPGGPGYTF. The CDR3 DNA sequence: TGCAGCGGAGGAACCCCAGGGGGCCCTGGCTACACCTTC. This sequence joins TRBV29-1 and TRBJ1-2, with 8 bases fitting TRBD1. The CDR3 spans 13 residues. J lost 7 bases, V lost 7 bases, and 11 bases had no gene match. CDR1 SQVTM and CDR2 ANQGSEA come from the germline V gene. Full variable domain (outside the CDR3, taken from reference TRBV29-1 and TRBJ1-2): SAVISQKPSRDICQRGTSLTIQCQVDSQVTMMFWYRQQPGQSLTLIATANQGSEATYESGFVIDKFPISRPNLTFSTLTVSNMSPEDSSIYLCSGGTPGGPGYTFGSGTRLTVV.

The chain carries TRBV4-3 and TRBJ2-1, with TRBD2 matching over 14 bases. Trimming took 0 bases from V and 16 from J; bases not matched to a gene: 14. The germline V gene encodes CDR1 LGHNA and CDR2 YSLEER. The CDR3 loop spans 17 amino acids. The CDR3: CASSQDPNPGLAGVVFF. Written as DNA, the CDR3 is TGCGCCAGCAGCCAAGACCCGAACCCGGGACTAGCGGGGGTCGTCTTCTTC.

CDR3 protein: CAWGGGPNEKLFF. CDR3 sequence (DNA): TGTGCCTGGGGCGGGGGCCCCAATGAAAAACTGTTTTTT. V usage is TRBV30 and J usage is TRBJ1-4; D may be TRBD1 (6 bases). The CDR3 is 13 amino acids. V was shortened by 5 bases and J by 5 bases, with 12 bases between the two germline ends. Germline CDR1 is GTSNPN and CDR2 is SVGIG (reference sequence).

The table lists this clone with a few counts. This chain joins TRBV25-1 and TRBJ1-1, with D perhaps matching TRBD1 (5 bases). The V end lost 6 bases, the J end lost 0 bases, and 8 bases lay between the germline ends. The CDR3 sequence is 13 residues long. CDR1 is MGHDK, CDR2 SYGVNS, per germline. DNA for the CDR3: TGTGCCAGCAGACAGACAGTGAACACTGAAGCTTTCTTT. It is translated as CASRQTVNTEAFF. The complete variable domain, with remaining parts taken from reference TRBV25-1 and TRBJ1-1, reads EADIYQTPRYLVIGTGKKITLECSQTMGHDKMYWYQQDPGMELHLIHYSYGVNSTEKGDLSSESTVSRIRTEHFPLTLESARPSHTSQYLCASRQTVNTEAFFGQGTRLTVV.

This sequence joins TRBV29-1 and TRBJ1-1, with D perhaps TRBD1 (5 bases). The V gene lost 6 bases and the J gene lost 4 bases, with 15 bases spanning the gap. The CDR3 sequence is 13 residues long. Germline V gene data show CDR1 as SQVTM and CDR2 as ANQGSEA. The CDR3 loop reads CSVISGMATEAFF. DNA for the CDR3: TGCAGCGTCATCTCAGGGATGGCCACTGAAGCTTTCTTT.

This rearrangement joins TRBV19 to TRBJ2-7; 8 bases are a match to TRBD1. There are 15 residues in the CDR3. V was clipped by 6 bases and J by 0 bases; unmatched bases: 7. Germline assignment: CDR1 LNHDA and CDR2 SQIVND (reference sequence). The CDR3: CASSNGQGNSYEQYF. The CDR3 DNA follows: TGTGCCAGTAGCAACGGACAGGGTAACTCCTACGAGCAGTACTTC.

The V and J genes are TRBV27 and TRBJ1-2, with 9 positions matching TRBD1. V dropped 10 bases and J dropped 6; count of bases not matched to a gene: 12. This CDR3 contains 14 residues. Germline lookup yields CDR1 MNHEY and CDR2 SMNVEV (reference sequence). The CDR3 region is CATRGWGQGDGYTF. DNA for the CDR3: TGTGCCACCCGGGGTTGGGGACAGGGAGATGGCTACACCTTC.

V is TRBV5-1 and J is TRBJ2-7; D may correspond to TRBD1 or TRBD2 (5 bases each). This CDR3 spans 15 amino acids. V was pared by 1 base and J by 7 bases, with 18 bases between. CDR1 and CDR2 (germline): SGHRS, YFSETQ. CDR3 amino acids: CASSLRSGTVGEQYF. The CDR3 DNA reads TGCGCCAGCAGCTTGCGCTCAGGGACGGTCGGGGAGCAGTACTTC.

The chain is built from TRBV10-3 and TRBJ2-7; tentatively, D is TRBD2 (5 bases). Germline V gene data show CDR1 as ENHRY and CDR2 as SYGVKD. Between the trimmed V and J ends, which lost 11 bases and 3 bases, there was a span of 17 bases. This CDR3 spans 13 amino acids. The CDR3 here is CAVNSVGVYEQYF. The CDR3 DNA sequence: TGTGCCGTGAACAGCGTCGGGGTCTACGAGCAGTACTTC.

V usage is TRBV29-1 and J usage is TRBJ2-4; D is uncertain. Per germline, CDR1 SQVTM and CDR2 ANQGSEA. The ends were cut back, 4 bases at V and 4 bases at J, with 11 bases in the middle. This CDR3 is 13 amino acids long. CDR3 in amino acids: CSVGRDIKNIQYF. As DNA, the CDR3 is TGCAGCGTTGGCCGAGACATTAAAAACATTCAGTACTTC.

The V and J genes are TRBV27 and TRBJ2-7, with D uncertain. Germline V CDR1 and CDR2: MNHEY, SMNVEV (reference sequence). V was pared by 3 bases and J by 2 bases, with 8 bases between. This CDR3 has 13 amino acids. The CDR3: CASSFGDTYEQYF. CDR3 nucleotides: TGTGCCAGCAGTTTTGGGGATACCTACGAGCAGTACTTC.

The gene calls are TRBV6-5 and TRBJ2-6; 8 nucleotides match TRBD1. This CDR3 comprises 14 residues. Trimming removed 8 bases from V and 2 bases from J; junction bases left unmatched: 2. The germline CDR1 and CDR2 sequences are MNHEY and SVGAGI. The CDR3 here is CASRTGTGANVLTF. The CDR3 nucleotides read TGTGCCAGCCGGACAGGGACTGGGGCCAACGTCCTGACTTTC.

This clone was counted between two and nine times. CDR3 sequence (DNA): TGTGCCAGCAGCCTCATCATCGGGGGTAGCGAGCAGTACTTC. It codes for CASSLIIGGSEQYF. This chain links TRBV7-2 with TRBJ2-7, with a weak D call TRBD2 (6 bases). The V and J ends lost 5 bases and 6 bases respectively, with 17 bases between them. Germline assignment: CDR1 SGHTA and CDR2 FQGNSA. This CDR3 spans 14 amino acids.

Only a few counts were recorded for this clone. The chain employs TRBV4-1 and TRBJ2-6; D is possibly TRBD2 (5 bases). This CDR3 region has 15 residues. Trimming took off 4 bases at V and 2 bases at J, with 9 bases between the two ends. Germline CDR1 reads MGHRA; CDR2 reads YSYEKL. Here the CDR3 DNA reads TGCGCCAGCAGCCTGGGAGTCCCTGGGGCCAACGTCCTGACTTTC. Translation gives CASSLGVPGANVLTF.

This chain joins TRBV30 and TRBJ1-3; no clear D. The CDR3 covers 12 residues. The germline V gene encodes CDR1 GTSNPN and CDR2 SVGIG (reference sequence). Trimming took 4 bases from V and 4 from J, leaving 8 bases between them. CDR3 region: CAWKFPGNTIYF. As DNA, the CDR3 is TGTGCCTGGAAATTCCCCGGAAACACCATATATTTT.

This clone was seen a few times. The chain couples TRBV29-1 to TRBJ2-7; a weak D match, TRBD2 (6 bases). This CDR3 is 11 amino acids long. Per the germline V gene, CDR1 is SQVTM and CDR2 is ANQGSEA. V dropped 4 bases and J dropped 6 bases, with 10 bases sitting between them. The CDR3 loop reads CSVALASEQYF. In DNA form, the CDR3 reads TGCAGCGTTGCACTAGCCTCCGAGCAGTACTTC.

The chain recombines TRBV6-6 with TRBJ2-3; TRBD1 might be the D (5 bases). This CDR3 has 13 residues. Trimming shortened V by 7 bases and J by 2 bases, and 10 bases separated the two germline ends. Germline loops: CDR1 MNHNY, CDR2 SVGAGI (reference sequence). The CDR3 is CASTTDTTDTQYF. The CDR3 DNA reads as TGTGCCAGCACCACGGACACCACAGATACGCAGTATTTT.

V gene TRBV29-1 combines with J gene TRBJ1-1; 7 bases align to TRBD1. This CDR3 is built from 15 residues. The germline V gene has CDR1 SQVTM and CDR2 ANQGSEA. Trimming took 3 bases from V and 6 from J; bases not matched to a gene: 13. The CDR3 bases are TGCAGCGTTGAGCAGACAGGGACTCGTGCTCCTGAAGCTTTCTTT. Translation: CSVEQTGTRAPEAFF.